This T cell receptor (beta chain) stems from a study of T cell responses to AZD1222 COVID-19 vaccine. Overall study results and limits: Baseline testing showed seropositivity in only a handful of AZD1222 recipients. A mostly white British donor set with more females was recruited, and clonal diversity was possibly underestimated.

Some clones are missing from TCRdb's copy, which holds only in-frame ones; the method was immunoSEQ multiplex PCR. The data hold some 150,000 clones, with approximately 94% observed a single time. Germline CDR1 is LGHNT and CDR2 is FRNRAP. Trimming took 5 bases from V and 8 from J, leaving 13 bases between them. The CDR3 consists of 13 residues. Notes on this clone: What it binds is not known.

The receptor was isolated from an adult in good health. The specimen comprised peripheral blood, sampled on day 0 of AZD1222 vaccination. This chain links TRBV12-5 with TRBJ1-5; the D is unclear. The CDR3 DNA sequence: TGTGCTAGTGGTGTACACCTTCGGGAGCCCCAGCATTTT. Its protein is CASGVHLREPQHF.